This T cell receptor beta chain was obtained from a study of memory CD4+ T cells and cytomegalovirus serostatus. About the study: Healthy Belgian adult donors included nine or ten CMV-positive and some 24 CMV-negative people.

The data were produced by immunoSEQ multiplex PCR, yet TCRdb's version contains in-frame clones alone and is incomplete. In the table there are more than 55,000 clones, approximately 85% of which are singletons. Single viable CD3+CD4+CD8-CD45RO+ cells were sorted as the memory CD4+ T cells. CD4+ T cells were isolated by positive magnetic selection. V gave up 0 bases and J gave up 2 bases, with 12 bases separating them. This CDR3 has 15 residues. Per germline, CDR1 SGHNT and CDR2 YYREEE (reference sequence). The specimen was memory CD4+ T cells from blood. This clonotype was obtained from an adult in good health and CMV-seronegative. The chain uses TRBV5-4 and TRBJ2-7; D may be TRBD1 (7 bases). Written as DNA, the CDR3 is TGTGCCAGCAGCTTGGCTAGCGACAGGGCCTACGAGCAGTACTTC. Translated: CASSLASDRAYEQYF.